These T cell receptor beta chains were read from a single sample in a study of blood T cell repertoires in COVID-19. Assay used: immunoSEQ multiplex PCR; TCRdb lists only in-frame clones, some missing. The data contain fewer than 50,000 clones, around 90% of them seen just once; the ten biggest clones take up about 25%. The sample consisted of peripheral blood. All receptors derive from a man in his 60s with active or convalescent COVID-19. The CDR3 runs from the conserved cysteine through the conserved F or W. A D gene is named only where the DNA matches it firmly. The size entry is marked missing in some rows and otherwise reads once, few, many or a size class.

V gene	clone size	J gene	D gene	CDR3 protein	CDR3 DNA
TRBV15	.	TRBJ1-3	.	CATSTDTGNIAF	TGTGCCACCAGCACTGACACCGGGAATATCGCCTTT
TRBV3-1/TRBV3-2	.	TRBJ2-3	.	CASSQGYGGPLTDTQYF	TGTGCCAGCAGCCAAGGTTACGGGGGTCCTCTCACCGATACGCAGTATTTT
TRBV28	.	TRBJ2-3	TRBD2	CASSLAGGLFGPDTQYF	TGTGCCAGCAGCCTAGCGGGGGGACTCTTTGGCCCAGATACGCAGTATTTT
TRBV30	.	TRBJ1-2	TRBD1	CASGTEYTYTF	TGTGCCTCGGGGACAGAATATACTTACACCTTC
TRBV5-1	.	TRBJ1-1	.	CASRQYTDMNTEAFF	TGCGCCAGCAGACAGTACACAGACATGAACACTGAAGCTTTCTTT
TRBV5-1	once	TRBJ2-1	TRBD2	CASSLVAGAYNEQFF	TGCGCCAGCAGCTTGGTAGCGGGGGCTTACAATGAGCAGTTCTTC
TRBV6-5	few	TRBJ1-4	.	CASRKTGMNEKLFF	TGTGCCAGCAGGAAAACCGGGATGAATGAAAAACTGTTTTTT
TRBV7-2	.	TRBJ1-5	.	CASSLWGPQSQPQHF	TGTGCCAGCAGCTTATGGGGGCCGCAGAGTCAGCCCCAGCATTTT
TRBV4-2	.	TRBJ2-5	.	CASSQEADKETQYF	TGTGCCAGCAGCCAAGAGGCGGATAAAGAGACCCAGTACTTC
TRBV5-1	.	TRBJ2-2	TRBD2	CAGRTGTSGSSGELFF	TGCGCCGGCCGAACCGGAACTAGCGGGAGTTCTGGGGAGCTGTTTTTT
TRBV7-8	.	TRBJ2-2	.	CASSRGGELFF	TGTGCCAGCAGCAGGGGCGGGGAGCTGTTTTTT
TRBV7-2	once	TRBJ2-5	.	CASSLAGTLETQYF	TGTGCCAGCAGCTTAGCCGGGACACTAGAGACCCAGTACTTC
TRBV2	once	TRBJ1-1	.	CASSDSSGSREAFF	TGTGCCAGCAGTGATAGTTCGGGTTCTAGAGAAGCTTTCTTT
TRBV9	.	TRBJ2-7	TRBD1	CASSPRPGQGTHEQYF	TGTGCCAGCAGCCCTCGGCCGGGACAGGGGACCCACGAGCAGTACTTC
TRBV6-5	.	TRBJ1-5	.	CASRSRGRDNQPQHF	TGTGCCAGCAGATCTCGAGGGAGAGACAATCAGCCCCAGCATTTT
TRBV9	.	TRBJ2-7	.	CASSVGVAANYEQYF	TGTGCCAGCAGCGTAGGAGTAGCAGCCAATTACGAGCAGTACTTC
TRBV5-4	.	TRBJ2-5	TRBD1	CASSPGQGETQYF	TGTGCCAGCAGCCCAGGACAGGGAGAGACCCAGTACTTC
TRBV4-1	.	TRBJ1-1	.	CASSQFSPRHTEAFF	TGCGCCAGCAGCCAATTTTCCCCCAGGCACACTGAAGCTTTCTTT
TRBV5-4	.	TRBJ2-2	.	CASSLGPTAGELFF	TGTGCCAGCAGCTTGGGACCGACTGCCGGGGAGCTGTTTTTT
TRBV5-4	.	TRBJ2-2	TRBD1	CASSQGQGFTGELFF	TGTGCCAGCAGCCAAGGACAGGGGTTCACCGGGGAGCTGTTTTTT
TRBV6-6	.	TRBJ1-5	TRBD1	CASSVTGLGWDQPQHF	TGTGCCAGCAGCGTGACAGGGTTGGGTTGGGATCAGCCCCAGCATTTT
TRBV4-1	.	TRBJ2-7	TRBD2	CASSQTSGRTFRYEQYF	TGCGCCAGCAGCCAAACTAGCGGGAGGACCTTTCGCTACGAGCAGTACTTC
TRBV7-6	.	TRBJ2-1	TRBD2	CASSPTGLAALSHEQFF	TGTGCCAGCAGCCCGACGGGACTAGCGGCCCTAAGTCATGAGCAGTTCTTC
TRBV19	few	TRBJ2-7	TRBD1	CASSTGTGTYEQYF	TGTGCCAGTAGTACCGGGACAGGGACCTACGAGCAGTACTTC
TRBV10-3	.	TRBJ2-7	.	CAISESRSGILSYEQYF	TGTGCCATCAGTGAGTCGCGCTCCGGGATTCTTTCCTACGAGCAGTACTTC
TRBV7-8	.	TRBJ2-3	.	CASSLAGLATDTQYF	TGTGCCAGCAGCTTAGCTGGGTTAGCGACAGATACGCAGTATTTT
TRBV10-3	.	TRBJ2-1	TRBD2	CAVSGGKTAEQFF	TGTGCCGTGTCGGGAGGGAAGACGGCTGAGCAGTTCTTC
TRBV10-3	.	TRBJ2-7	TRBD2	CAISGRSGSYEQYF	TGTGCCATCAGTGGGAGGAGCGGGAGTTACGAGCAGTACTTC
TRBV29-1	.	TRBJ1-1	.	CSVQRNTEAFF	TGCAGCGTACAGAGGAACACTGAAGCTTTCTTT
TRBV6-6	.	TRBJ2-5	TRBD2	CASRRAGGFQETQYF	TGTGCCAGCAGGCGAGCGGGAGGTTTCCAAGAGACCCAGTACTTC
TRBV29-1	few	TRBJ2-7	.	CSVQGSSYEQYF	TGCAGCGTTCAGGGGAGCTCCTACGAGCAGTACTTC
TRBV3-1/TRBV3-2	.	TRBJ1-2	.	CASSQEGGYGYTF	TGTGCCAGCAGCCAAGAAGGAGGGTATGGCTACACCTTC
TRBV19	.	TRBJ1-5	.	CASTQKAGQPQHF	TGTGCCAGTACCCAAAAGGCAGGGCAGCCCCAGCATTTT
TRBV2	.	TRBJ2-5	TRBD2	CASKREIQETQYF	TGTGCCAGCAAGCGGGAGATCCAAGAGACCCAGTACTTC
TRBV19	.	TRBJ1-3	.	CARNPVTGRSGNTIYF	TGTGCCAGGAATCCCGTTACAGGCCGCTCTGGAAACACCATATATTTT
TRBV2	.	TRBJ2-1	TRBD2	CASSEAYGREYNEQFF	TGTGCCAGCAGTGAAGCATACGGGAGGGAATACAATGAGCAGTTCTTC
TRBV5-4	.	TRBJ2-3	TRBD2	CASSSRIAGGSADTQYF	TGTGCCAGCAGCTCACGAATAGCGGGAGGCTCGGCAGATACGCAGTATTTT
TRBV7-8	.	TRBJ2-7	TRBD2	CASSSISGRSHEQYF	TGTGCCAGCAGCTCCATTAGCGGGAGGTCTCACGAGCAGTACTTC
TRBV5-4	.	TRBJ2-3	.	CASSSMGLGGIGNTQYF	TGTGCCAGCAGCTCTATGGGGTTAGGGGGTATTGGGAATACGCAGTATTTT
TRBV10-3	once	TRBJ1-1	.	CAIRVTGNTEAFF	TGTGCCATCAGGGTTACGGGGAACACTGAAGCTTTCTTT
TRBV3-1/TRBV3-2	.	TRBJ1-1	.	CASSQQKGGASVKTEAFF	TGTGCCAGCAGCCAACAAAAAGGGGGGGCGTCTGTTAAGACTGAAGCTTTCTTT
TRBV25-1	once	TRBJ2-1	.	CASSPAGSYNEQFF	TGTGCCAGCAGTCCAGCGGGCTCCTACAATGAGCAGTTCTTC
TRBV9	.	TRBJ2-2	.	CASSVVSGQTGELFF	TGTGCCAGCAGCGTAGTGTCAGGTCAAACCGGGGAGCTGTTTTTT
TRBV27	few	TRBJ1-4	TRBD1	CASSRPPGQGLGKLFF	TGTGCCAGCAGTCGACCCCCGGGACAGGGTCTCGGAAAACTGTTTTTT
TRBV12-5	few	TRBJ1-1	.	CASGWGGPKAFF	TGTGCTAGTGGTTGGGGGGGTCCCAAAGCTTTCTTT
TRBV6-5	once	TRBJ2-1	.	CASRSTGSGYNEQFF	TGTGCCAGCCGTTCCACAGGGAGCGGCTACAATGAGCAGTTCTTC
TRBV11-2	.	TRBJ2-7	.	CASSPSRVPYF	TGTGCCAGCAGCCCAAGCAGGGTGCCGTACTTC
TRBV6-5	.	TRBJ2-5	.	CASRNRDWWQETQYF	TGTGCCAGCAGAAACCGGGACTGGTGGCAAGAGACCCAGTACTTC
TRBV2	.	TRBJ2-2	.	CASSERPTTGELFF	TGTGCCAGCAGTGAGAGGCCGACCACCGGGGAGCTGTTTTTT
TRBV2	once	TRBJ2-2	.	CASSIGMTGELFF	TGTGCCAGCAGTATCGGTATGACCGGGGAGCTGTTTTTT
TRBV29-1	.	TRBJ2-1	TRBD2	CSVEGREGTRNHNEQFF	TGCAGCGTTGAAGGGCGGGAGGGCACTAGGAATCACAATGAGCAGTTCTTC
TRBV3-1/TRBV3-2	.	TRBJ1-1	.	CASSQDLVAFF	TGTGCCAGCAGCCAAGATCTCGTGGCTTTCTTT
TRBV5-1	.	TRBJ1-2	TRBD1	CASSSGTAYGYTF	TGCGCCAGCTCTTCCGGGACAGCGTATGGCTACACCTTC
TRBV2	.	TRBJ2-1	.	CASRVTGVEQFF	TGTGCCAGCAGGGTCACGGGAGTAGAGCAGTTCTTC
TRBV28	once	TRBJ1-5	.	CASSFGGANQPQHF	TGTGCCAGCAGTTTCGGGGGGGCCAATCAGCCCCAGCATTTT
TRBV5-4	.	TRBJ1-2	TRBD1	CASRPSYRGLNYGYTF	TGTGCCAGCAGGCCATCTTACAGGGGACTGAACTATGGCTACACCTTC
TRBV3-1/TRBV3-2	.	TRBJ1-3	TRBD1	CASSHFAGGSGNTIYF	TGTGCCAGCAGCCACTTCGCAGGGGGCTCAGGAAACACCATATATTTT
TRBV5-1	.	TRBJ2-5	.	CASTIGQTLSYQETQYF	TGCGCCAGCACGATCGGACAGACACTCTCGTACCAAGAGACCCAGTACTTC
TRBV11-2	once	TRBJ2-3	.	CASARDSDTQYF	TGTGCCAGCGCGCGGGATTCGGATACGCAGTATTTT